This TCR beta chain originates from a study of blood T cells in healthy people across ages. Study-wide findings and caveats: Per million T cells, the diversity of TCR beta decreased roughly linearly as age advanced. Unsorted PBMC material precluded a definitive naive versus antigen-experienced comparison.

PCR was performed a second time for roughly 7 to 11 cycles using a sample-barcoded 5' primer and a J-beta primer mix. TCRdb re-called the 5' RACE reads with MiXCR, one entry per CDR3 protein. In the table there are just under 900,000 distinct CDR3 sequences, 25% to 35% of which are singletons. This clonotype was observed many times. What it binds is not known. Trimming pared 1 base from V and 6 bases from J, leaving 11 bases between. The CDR3 length is 14 residues. The V gene's germline CDR1 is SGHAT and CDR2 FQNNGV. The receptor was isolated from a woman of 80 years or more in good health. The sample comprised blood. The chain combines TRBV11-2 with TRBJ2-3; possibly TRBD1 for D (6 bases). The CDR3 nucleotides are TGTGCCAGCAGCTTAGTCACGAGGGGGGATACGCAGTATTTT. It translates to CASSLVTRGDTQYF.